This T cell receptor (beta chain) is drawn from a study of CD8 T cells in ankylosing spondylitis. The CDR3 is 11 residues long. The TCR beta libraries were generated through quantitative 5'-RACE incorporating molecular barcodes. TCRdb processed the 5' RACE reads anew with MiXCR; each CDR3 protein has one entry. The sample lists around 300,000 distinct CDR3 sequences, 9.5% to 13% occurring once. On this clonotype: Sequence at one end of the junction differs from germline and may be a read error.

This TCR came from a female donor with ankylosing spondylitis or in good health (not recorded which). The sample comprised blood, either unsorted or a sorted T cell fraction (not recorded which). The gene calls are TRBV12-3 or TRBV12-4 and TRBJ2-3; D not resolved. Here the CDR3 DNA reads TGTGCCATCAGTCTGGGGGATACGCAGTATTTT. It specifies CAISLGDTQYF.